Below, 14 T cell receptor beta chains from the same sample are listed, as sequenced in a study of T cell repertoires in cytomegalovirus infection (dated by TCRdb to about 2019). Reads for this sample came from an Illumina HiSeq 1500. The public reads were run again by TCRdb, first through fastp at Q25 and then through MiXCR, and only productive beta chains were kept. Rows with a matching CDR3 protein are joined into one entry that keeps the most common DNA and genes. Counted in this sample were about 280,000 distinct CDR3 sequences; less than 25% of them appeared once. The top ten hold about 20% of the sample. Explained via the paper, the treatment or condition label denotes: in vitro stimulation with specific CMV peptide epitopes to enrich CMV-specific T cells. These receptors' targets are unknown. The material sequenced was cultured PBMCs, taken from culture after CMV antigen stimulation. These receptors all stem from a human donor in good health (CMV status not recorded). Some clones in this sample may be carry-over from other donors' samples.

This rearrangement joins TRBV28 to TRBJ1-2; D uncertain. The CDR3 loop spans 15 amino acids. V lost 3 bases and J lost 5, with 16 bases in between. Germline loops: CDR1 MDHEN, CDR2 SYDVKM. The CDR3 loop is CASSLGFWSGYGYTF. In nucleotides, the CDR3 is TGTGCCAGCAGTTTGGGCTTTTGGTCAGGTTATGGCTACACCTTC.

The chain recombines TRBV10-3 with TRBJ2-7; D might be TRBD1 or TRBD2, each matching 5 bases. Germline V gene lookup returns CDR1 ENHRY and CDR2 SYGVKD. The length of the CDR3 is 14 residues. The ends were cut back, 8 bases at V and 4 bases at J, with 18 bases in the middle. CDR3 sequence reads: CAIGGIGSNYEQYF. The CDR3 DNA reads as TGTGCCATCGGGGGTATAGGGTCGAATTACGAGCAGTACTTC.

This clonotype was recorded a few times. This chain links TRBV13 with TRBJ1-5, with unresolved D. The length of the CDR3 is 14 residues. CDR1 PRHDT and CDR2 FYEKMQ come from the germline V gene (reference sequence). Between the trimmed V and J ends, which lost 0 bases and 5 bases, there was a span of 8 bases. The CDR3 region is CASSLGGSHQPQHF. CDR3 coding DNA: TGTGCCAGCAGCTTAGGTGGCTCGCATCAGCCCCAGCATTTT.

The CDR3 reads CASSSLGQGLVGNQETQYF. CDR3 nucleotide sequence: TGTGCCAGCAGTTCCCTAGGACAGGGCTTAGTAGGCAACCAAGAGACCCAGTACTTC. The chain combines TRBV6-1 with TRBJ2-5, with 8 bases identical to TRBD1. This CDR3 is 19 amino acids long. V lost 5 bases, J lost 0 bases, and 17 bases stayed unmatched. Germline V gene sequence: CDR1 MNHNS, CDR2 SASEGT.

The rearrangement uses TRBV12-3 or TRBV12-4 and TRBJ2-3; 10 bases align to TRBD2. Losses at the gene ends were 6 bases for V and 4 bases for J; bases not matched to a gene: 4. This CDR3 has 14 amino acids. This CDR3 reads CASSPSGRSDTQYF. CDR3 in DNA: TGTGCCAGCAGCCCTAGCGGGAGATCAGATACGCAGTATTTT.

This chain links TRBV4-1 with TRBJ2-7; no definite D call. Trimming took 1 base from V and 2 from J, leaving 9 bases between them. This CDR3 contains 14 residues. Germline CDR1 MGHRA, CDR2 YSYEKL. The CDR3 spells CASSQARITYEQYF. In DNA, the CDR3 is TGCGCCAGCAGCCAAGCAAGGATTACCTACGAGCAGTACTTC.

This clonotype was detected only a few times. The chain recombines TRBV12-3 or TRBV12-4 with TRBJ1-2, with 9 nucleotides matching TRBD1. The junction had 8 bases not matched to a gene; V was cut back by 3 bases and J by 6 bases. The CDR3 covers 15 residues. CDR3 sequence: CASSFLLTGGHGYTF. The CDR3 coding sequence is TGTGCCAGCAGTTTCCTCTTGACAGGGGGACATGGCTACACCTTC.

This clonotype was detected ten times or more. This rearrangement joins TRBV5-1 to TRBJ2-1, with 8 bases lining up with TRBD1. Germline V CDR1 and CDR2: SGHRS, YFSETQ. CDR3 length: 16 amino acids. V was clipped by 0 bases and J by 4 bases; unmatched bases: 6. The CDR3, as DNA: TGCGCCAGCAGCTTGGGCGGGACAGGTTCGTACAATGAGCAGTTCTTC. It specifies CASSLGGTGSYNEQFF.

This chain connects TRBV20-1 to TRBJ2-2; no clear D gene. This CDR3 is built from 13 residues. CDR1 and CDR2 from the germline V gene are DFQATT and SNEGSKA (reference sequence). The V end lost 2 bases, the J end lost 6 bases, and 10 bases lay between the germline ends. The CDR3 loop is CSARSVQPGELFF. The CDR3 DNA reads as TGCAGTGCTAGAAGTGTTCAGCCCGGGGAGCTGTTTTTT.

This clonotype was recorded many times. The chain recombines TRBV20-1 with TRBJ2-7, with TRBD1 matching 7 bases. The CDR3 spans 13 residues. Germline CDR1 DFQATT, CDR2 SNEGSKA (reference sequence). V lost 6 bases and J lost 0; bases outside the gene matches: 5. CDR3 coding DNA: TGCAGTGCCAGGGGGACAGCCTCCTACGAGCAGTACTTC. Translating gives CSARGTASYEQYF.

The V call is TRBV11-3, the J call TRBJ1-3; D unresolved. Between the trimmed V and J ends, which lost 1 base and 0 bases, there was a span of 7 bases. CDR1 and CDR2 (germline): SGHNT, YENEEA. The CDR3 covers 15 residues. The CDR3 spells CASSLGSRSGNTIYF. CDR3 nucleotide sequence: TGTGCCAGCAGCTTAGGATCCCGCTCTGGAAACACCATATATTTT.

The V gene is TRBV11-2, the J gene TRBJ2-3, with 9 bases matching TRBD2. Germline V gene data show CDR1 as SGHAT and CDR2 as FQNNGV. The CDR3 runs to 17 residues. After removal of 7 bases from V and 4 bases from J, the junction contained 15 bases not matched to a gene. CDR3 sequence: CASTPGVAGGLADTQYF. The CDR3 DNA reads TGTGCCAGCACCCCAGGTGTGGCGGGAGGGTTAGCAGATACGCAGTATTTT.

This clonotype showed up just a few times. The chain links TRBV4-1 to TRBJ2-7, with a tentative D call TRBD1 (6 bases). Germline values: CDR1 MGHRA, CDR2 YSYEKL. This CDR3 has 16 residues. V was shortened by 0 bases and J by 2 bases, with 14 bases between the two germline ends. The CDR3 nucleotides read TGCGCCAGCAGCCAAGATAGGGGGTACCCCACCTACGAGCAGTACTTC. This gives the protein CASSQDRGYPTYEQYF.

This chain connects TRBV24-1 to TRBJ2-1; TRBD1 agrees at 7 bases. Germline V gene lookup returns CDR1 KGHDR and CDR2 SFDVKD. The CDR3 length is 16 residues. Trimming cost V 5 bases and J 2 bases; bases outside gene matches: 8. As DNA, the CDR3 is TGTGCCACCAGTGGACAGGGTAACTACGCCTACAATGAGCAGTTCTTC. Translating it yields CATSGQGNYAYNEQFF.